This T cell receptor (beta chain) appears in the sequencing data of a study of T cells in Graves' hyperthyroidism and ophthalmopathy. This CDR3 is 16 amino acids long. Germline CDR1 MGHRA, CDR2 YSYEKL. Trimming removed 0 bases at V and 0 bases at J, with 11 bases between. A roughly 9.7 ml volume of fresh peripheral blood provided the PBMCs. Amplified TCR beta CDR3 regions came from RNA transcripts. Researchers ran a first-round RT-PCR on the TCR CDR3 using the HTBI primer set. TCRdb reprocessed the multiplex PCR reads with MiXCR, giving one entry per CDR3 protein. The sample shows about 500,000 distinct CDR3 sequences, 13% to 15% of them seen only once.

The chain is built from TRBV4-1 and TRBJ1-2; D call uncertain. The receptor comes from a young woman with Graves' hyperthyroidism. Source material: blood. CDR3 protein: CASSQDERASNYGYTF. CDR3 in DNA: TGCGCCAGCAGCCAAGATGAAAGGGCTTCTAACTATGGCTACACCTTC.